The present TCR beta chain was sequenced within a study of T-cell memory formation after mild COVID-19. Trimming at V came to 6 bases and at J to 3 bases, leaving 3 bases not matched to a gene. Germline CDR1 reads MNHEY; CDR2 reads SVGEGT. This CDR3 has 14 amino acids. TCR alpha and TCR beta cDNA libraries carrying sample barcodes and UMIs were produced by 5'RACE using constant-segment primers. TCRdb independently ran MiXCR on the 5' RACE reads; one entry per CDR3 protein. The sample consists of about 620,000 distinct CDR3 sequences, around 17% of them appearing once. This clonotype has just a few counts. The antigen remains unidentified. Study-wide findings and caveats: Among clones contracting day 15 to 85, CD4/CD8 was balanced, whereas later expanders leaned CD4+. A second wave of clones peaked on day 37, and their SARS-CoV-2 specificity went unconfirmed. The study detected some responding clones in pre-infection memory, suggesting cross-reactive memory joined.

The TCR sequence derives from an adult woman who had mild COVID-19 (a few samples of this study predate the infection). Cell type and time point are not known. The chain uses TRBV6-2 or TRBV6-3 and TRBJ2-2; 8 bases are a match to TRBD1. Sequenced material: PBMCs or a T cell subset sorted from them (not recorded which). Here the CDR3 DNA reads TGTGCCAGCAGACAACAGGGGGACACCGGGGAGCTGTTTTTT. This translates into CASRQQGDTGELFF.